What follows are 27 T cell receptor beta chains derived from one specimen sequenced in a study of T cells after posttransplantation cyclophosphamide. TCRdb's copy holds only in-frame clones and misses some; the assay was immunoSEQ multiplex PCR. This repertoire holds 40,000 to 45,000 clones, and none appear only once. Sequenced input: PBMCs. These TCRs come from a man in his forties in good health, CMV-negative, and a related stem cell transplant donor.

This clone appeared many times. CDR3: CASSLTVTGELFF. The DNA for the CDR3 is TGTGCCAGCTCACTAACAGTAACCGGGGAGCTGTTTTTT. The V gene is TRBV18, the J gene TRBJ2-2; D gene unclear. Trimming took 4 bases from V and 5 from J, leaving 8 bases between them. Per germline, CDR1 KGHSH and CDR2 LQKENI. There are 13 residues in the CDR3.

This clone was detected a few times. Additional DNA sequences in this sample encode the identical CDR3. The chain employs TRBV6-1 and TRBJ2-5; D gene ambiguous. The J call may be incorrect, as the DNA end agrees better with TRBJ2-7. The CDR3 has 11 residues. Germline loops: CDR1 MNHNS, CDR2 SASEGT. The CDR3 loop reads CASSESYEQYF. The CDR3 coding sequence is TGTGCCAGCAGTGAGAGTTACGAGCAGTACTTC.

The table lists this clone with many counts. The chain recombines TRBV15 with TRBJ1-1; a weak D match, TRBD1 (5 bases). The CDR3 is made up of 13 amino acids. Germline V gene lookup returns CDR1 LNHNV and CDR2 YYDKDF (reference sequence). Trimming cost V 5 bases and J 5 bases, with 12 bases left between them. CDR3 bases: TGTGCCACCAGCGAGGACCGGGGGACTGAAGCTTTCTTT. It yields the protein CATSEDRGTEAFF.

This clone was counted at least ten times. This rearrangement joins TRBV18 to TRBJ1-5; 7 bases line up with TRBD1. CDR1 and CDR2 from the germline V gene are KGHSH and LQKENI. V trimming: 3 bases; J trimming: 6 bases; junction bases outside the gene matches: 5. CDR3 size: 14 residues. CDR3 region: CASSPETGVQPQHF. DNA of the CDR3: TGTGCCAGCTCACCGGAAACAGGGGTTCAGCCCCAGCATTTT.

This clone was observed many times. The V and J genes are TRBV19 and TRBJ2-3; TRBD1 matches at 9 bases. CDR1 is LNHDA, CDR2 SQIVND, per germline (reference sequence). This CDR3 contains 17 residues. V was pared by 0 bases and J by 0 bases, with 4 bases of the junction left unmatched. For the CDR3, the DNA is TGTGCCAGTAGTATAGACGGGACAGGGAGTAGCACAGATACGCAGTATTTT. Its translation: CASSIDGTGSSTDTQYF.

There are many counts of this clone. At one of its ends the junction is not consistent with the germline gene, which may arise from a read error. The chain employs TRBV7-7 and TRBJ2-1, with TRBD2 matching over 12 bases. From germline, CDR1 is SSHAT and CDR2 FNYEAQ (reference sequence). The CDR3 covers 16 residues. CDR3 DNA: TGTGCTAGCAGCCCCGCCGGGACTAGCGGGTGGAATGAGCAGTTCTTC. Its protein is CASSPAGTSGWNEQFF.

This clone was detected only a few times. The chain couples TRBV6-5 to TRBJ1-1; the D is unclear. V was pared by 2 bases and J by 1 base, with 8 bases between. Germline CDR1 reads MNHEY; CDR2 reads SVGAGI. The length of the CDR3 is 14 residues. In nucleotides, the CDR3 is TGTGCCAGCAGTTACGCGGGAACGAACACTGAAGCTTTCTTT. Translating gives CASSYAGTNTEAFF.

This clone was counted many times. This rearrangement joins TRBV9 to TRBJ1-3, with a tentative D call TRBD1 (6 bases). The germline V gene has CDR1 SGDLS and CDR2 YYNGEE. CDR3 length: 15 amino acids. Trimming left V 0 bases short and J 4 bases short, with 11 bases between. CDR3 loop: CASSVEQGPGNTIYF. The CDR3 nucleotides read TGTGCCAGCAGCGTAGAGCAGGGGCCGGGAAACACCATATATTTT.

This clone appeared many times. The DNA of the CDR3 is TGTGCCAGCAGCTTAACATCCCCTAGCGGGAGGGCCCGGGAGCTGTTTTTT. Its translation: CASSLTSPSGRARELFF. The genes are TRBV7-3 and TRBJ2-2, with 12 bases fitting TRBD2. V was pared by 0 bases and J by 9 bases, with 8 bases of the junction left unmatched. Germline values: CDR1 SGHTA, CDR2 FQGTGA. This CDR3 is built from 17 residues.

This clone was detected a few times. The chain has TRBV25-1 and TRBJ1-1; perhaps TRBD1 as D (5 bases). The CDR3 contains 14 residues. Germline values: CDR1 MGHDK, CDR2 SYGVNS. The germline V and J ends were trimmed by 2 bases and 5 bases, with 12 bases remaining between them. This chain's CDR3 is CASSERGGVTEAFF. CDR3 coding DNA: TGTGCCAGCAGTGAACGGGGGGGGGTAACTGAAGCTTTCTTT. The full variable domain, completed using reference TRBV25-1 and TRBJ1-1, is EADIYQTPRYLVIGTGKKITLECSQTMGHDKMYWYQQDPGMELHLIHYSYGVNSTEKGDLSSESTVSRIRTEHFPLTLESARPSHTSQYLCASSERGGVTEAFFGQGTRLTVV.

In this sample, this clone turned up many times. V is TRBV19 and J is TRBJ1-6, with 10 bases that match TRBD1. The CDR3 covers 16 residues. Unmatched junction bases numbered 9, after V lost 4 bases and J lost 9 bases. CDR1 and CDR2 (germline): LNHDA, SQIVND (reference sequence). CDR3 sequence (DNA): TGTGCCAGTAGTACCATGACAGGGGGCGCAGGTTCACCCCTCCACTTT. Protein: CASSTMTGGAGSPLHF.

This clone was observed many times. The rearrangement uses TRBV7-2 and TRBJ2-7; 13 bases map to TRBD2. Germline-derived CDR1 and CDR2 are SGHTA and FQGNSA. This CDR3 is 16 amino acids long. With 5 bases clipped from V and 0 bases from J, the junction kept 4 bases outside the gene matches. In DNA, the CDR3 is TGTGCCAGCAGCAGACTAGCGGGGGGACTCTCCTACGAGCAGTACTTC. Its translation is CASSRLAGGLSYEQYF. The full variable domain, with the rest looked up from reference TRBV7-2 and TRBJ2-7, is GAGVSQSPSNKVTEKGKDVELRCDPISGHTALYWYRQSLGQGLEFLIYFQGNSAPDKSGLPSDRFSAERTGGSVSTLTIQRTQQEDSAVYLCASSRLAGGLSYEQYFGPGTRLTVT.

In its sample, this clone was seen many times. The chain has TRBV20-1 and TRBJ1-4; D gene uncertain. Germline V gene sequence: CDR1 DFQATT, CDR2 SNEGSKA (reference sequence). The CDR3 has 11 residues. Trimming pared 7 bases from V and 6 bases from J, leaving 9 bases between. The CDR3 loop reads CSGYGYEKLFF. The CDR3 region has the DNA TGCAGTGGCTACGGGTATGAAAAACTGTTTTTT.

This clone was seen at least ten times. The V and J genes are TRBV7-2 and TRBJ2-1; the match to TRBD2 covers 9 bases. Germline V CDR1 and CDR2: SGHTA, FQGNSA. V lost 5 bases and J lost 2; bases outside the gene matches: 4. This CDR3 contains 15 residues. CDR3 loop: CASSGEREAYNEQFF. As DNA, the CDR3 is TGTGCCAGCAGCGGGGAGCGGGAGGCCTACAATGAGCAGTTCTTC.

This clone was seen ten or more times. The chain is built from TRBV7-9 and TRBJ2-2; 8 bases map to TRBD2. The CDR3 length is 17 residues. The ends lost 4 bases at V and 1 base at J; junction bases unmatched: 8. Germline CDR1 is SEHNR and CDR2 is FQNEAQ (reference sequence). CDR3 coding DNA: TGTGCCAGCAGCTGGACTAGCTCTGCCCTGAACACCGGGGAGCTGTTTTTT. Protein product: CASSWTSSALNTGELFF. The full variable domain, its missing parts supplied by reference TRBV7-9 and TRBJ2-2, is DTGVSQNPRHKITKRGQNVTFRCDPISEHNRLYWYRQTLGQGPEFLTYFQNEAQLEKSRLLSDRFSAERPKGSFSTLEIQRTEQGDSAMYLCASSWTSSALNTGELFFGEGSRLTVL.

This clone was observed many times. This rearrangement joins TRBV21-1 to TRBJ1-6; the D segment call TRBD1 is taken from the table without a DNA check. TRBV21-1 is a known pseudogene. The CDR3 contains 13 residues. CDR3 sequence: CANHIINNSPLHF. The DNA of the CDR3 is TGTGCCAACCACATAATTAATAATTCACCCCTCCACTTT.

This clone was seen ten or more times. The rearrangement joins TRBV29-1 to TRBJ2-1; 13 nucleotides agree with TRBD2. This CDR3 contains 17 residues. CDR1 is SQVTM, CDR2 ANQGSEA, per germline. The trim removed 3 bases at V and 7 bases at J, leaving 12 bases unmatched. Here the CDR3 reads CSVEALAGGPGPNEQFF. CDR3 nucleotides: TGCAGCGTTGAGGCACTAGCGGGAGGGCCGGGCCCAAATGAGCAGTTCTTC.

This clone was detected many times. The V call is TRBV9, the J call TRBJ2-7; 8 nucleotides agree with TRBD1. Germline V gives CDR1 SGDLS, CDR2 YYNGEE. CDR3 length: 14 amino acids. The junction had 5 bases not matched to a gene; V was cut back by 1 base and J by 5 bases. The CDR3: CASSVTGTGDEQYF. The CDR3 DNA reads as TGTGCCAGCAGCGTAACCGGGACAGGTGACGAGCAGTACTTC.

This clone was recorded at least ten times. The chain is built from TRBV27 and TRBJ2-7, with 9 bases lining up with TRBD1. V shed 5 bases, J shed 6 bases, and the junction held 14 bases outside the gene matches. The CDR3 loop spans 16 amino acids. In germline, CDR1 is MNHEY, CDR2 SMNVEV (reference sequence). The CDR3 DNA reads TGTGCCAGCAGTAGGTTACAGGGGGCGCAGATCTTCGAGCAGTACGTC. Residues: CASSRLQGAQIFEQYV.

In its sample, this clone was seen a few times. The CDR3 here is CSVERVAGPGLKETQYF. For the CDR3, the DNA is TGCAGCGTTGAGAGGGTGGCAGGACCCGGACTGAAAGAGACCCAGTACTTC. The chain recombines TRBV29-1 with TRBJ2-5; TRBD2 is a possible D gene (5 bases). The CDR3 has 17 amino acids. Germline assignment: CDR1 SQVTM and CDR2 ANQGSEA. V was cut by 3 bases and J by 3 bases, with 23 bases left in between.

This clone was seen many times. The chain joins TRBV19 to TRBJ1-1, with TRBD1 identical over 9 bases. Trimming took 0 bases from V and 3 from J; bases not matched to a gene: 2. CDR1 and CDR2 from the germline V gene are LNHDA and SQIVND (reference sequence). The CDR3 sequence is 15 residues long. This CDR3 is CASSIEGQGYTEAFF. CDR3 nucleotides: TGTGCCAGTAGTATAGAGGGACAGGGCTACACTGAAGCTTTCTTT.

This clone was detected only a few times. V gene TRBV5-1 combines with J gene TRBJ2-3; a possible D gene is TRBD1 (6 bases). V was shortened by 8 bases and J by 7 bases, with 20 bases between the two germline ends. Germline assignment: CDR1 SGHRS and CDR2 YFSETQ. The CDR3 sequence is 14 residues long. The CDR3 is CASRQGHQANTQYF. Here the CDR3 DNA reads TGCGCCAGTCGCCAGGGGCACCAAGCAAATACGCAGTATTTT.

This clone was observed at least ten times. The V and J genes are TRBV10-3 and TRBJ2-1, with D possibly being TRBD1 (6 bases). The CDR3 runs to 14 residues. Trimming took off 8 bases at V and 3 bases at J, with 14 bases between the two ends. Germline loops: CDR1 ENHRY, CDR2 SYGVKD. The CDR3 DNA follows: TGTGCCATCGGGTCAGGGGCCCTCTACAATGAGCAGTTCTTC. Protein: CAIGSGALYNEQFF.

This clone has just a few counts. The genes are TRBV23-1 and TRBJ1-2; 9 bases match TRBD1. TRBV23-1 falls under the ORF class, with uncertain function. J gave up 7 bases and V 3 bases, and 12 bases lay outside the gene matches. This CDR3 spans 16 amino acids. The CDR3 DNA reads TGCGCCAGCAGTCATTGCCCTGGACAGGGGTGTATTGGCTACACCTTC. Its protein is CASSHCPGQGCIGYTF.

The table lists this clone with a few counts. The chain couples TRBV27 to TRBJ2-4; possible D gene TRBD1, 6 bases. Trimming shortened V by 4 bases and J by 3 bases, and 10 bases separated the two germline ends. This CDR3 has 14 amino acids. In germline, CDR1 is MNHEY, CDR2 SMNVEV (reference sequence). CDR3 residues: CASSSLTGKNIQYF. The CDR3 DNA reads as TGTGCCAGCAGTTCCCTGACAGGCAAAAACATTCAGTACTTC.

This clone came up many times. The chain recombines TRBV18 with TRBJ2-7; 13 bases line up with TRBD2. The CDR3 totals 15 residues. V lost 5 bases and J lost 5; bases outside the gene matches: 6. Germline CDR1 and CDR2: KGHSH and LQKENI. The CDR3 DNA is TGTGCCAGCTCAGCGGGACTAGCGGGACACCACGAGCAGTACGTC. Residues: CASSAGLAGHHEQYV.

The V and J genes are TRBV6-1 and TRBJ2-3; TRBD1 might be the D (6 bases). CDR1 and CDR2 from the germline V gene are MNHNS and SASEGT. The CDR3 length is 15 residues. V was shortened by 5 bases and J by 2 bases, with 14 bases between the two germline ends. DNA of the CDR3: TGTGCCAGCAGTACCCAGGGGATTAACACAGATACGCAGTATTTT. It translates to CASSTQGINTDTQYF.